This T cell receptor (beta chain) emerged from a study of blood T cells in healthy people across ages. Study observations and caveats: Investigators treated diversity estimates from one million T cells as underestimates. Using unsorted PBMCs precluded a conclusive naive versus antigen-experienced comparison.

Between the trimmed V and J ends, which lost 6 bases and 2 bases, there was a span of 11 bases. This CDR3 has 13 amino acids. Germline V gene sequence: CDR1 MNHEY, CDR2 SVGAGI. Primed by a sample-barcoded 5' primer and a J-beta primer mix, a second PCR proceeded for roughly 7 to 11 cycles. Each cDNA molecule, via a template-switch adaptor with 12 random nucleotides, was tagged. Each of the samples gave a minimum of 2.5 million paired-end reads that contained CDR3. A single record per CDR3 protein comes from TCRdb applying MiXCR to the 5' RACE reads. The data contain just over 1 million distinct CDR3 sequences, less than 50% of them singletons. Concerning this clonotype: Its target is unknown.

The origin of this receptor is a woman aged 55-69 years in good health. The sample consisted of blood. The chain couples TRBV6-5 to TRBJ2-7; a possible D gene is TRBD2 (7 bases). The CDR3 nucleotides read TGTGCCAGCAGGAAGGGGGGGGCCTACGAGCAGTACTTC. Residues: CASRKGGAYEQYF.